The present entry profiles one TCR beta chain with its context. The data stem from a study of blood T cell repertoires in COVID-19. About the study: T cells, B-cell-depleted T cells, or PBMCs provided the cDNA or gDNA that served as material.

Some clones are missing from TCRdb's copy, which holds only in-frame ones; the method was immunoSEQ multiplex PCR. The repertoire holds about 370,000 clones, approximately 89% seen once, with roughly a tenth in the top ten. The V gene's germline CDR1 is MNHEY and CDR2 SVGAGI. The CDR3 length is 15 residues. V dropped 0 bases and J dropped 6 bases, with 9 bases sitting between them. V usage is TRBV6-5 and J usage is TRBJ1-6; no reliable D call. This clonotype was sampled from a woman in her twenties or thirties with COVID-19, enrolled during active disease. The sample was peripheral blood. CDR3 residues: CASSYSQVLNSPLHF. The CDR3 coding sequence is TGTGCCAGCAGTTACTCGCAGGTCCTTAATTCACCCCTCCACTTT.